The 27 T cell receptor beta chains listed next were all sequenced from one sample in a study of metastatic and nonmetastatic thyroid tumors. Before thyroid surgery, none of the patients had received any treatment. TCRdb redid the clone calls on the PCR reads using MiXCR. Of around 31,000 clones in the sample, approximately 15% are singletons; the top ten hold over 15%. The specimen sequenced was blood. The receptors shown here come from a male donor with papillary thyroid cancer or a benign thyroid nodule (not recorded which). Some clones in this sample may be carry-over from other donors' samples.

The table lists this clone with many counts. The rearrangement joins TRBV9 to TRBJ2-1, with TRBD2 matching over 8 bases. J gave up 9 bases and V 2 bases, and 4 bases lay outside the gene matches. The CDR3 covers 13 residues. Per germline, CDR1 SGDLS and CDR2 YYNGEE. The CDR3 sequence: CASSVGGAVEQFF. Here the CDR3 DNA reads TGTGCCAGCAGCGTCGGGGGGGCTGTTGAGCAGTTCTTC.

This clone was recorded at least ten times. The genes are TRBV28 and TRBJ2-5; 7 bases align to TRBD1. J gave up 7 bases and V 2 bases, and 10 bases lay outside the gene matches. CDR1 MDHEN and CDR2 SYDVKM come from the germline V gene. CDR3 length equals 15 residues. The chain's CDR3 is CASSLRPGTAGTQYF. In nucleotides, the CDR3 is TGTGCCAGCAGTTTACGACCCGGGACAGCCGGGACCCAGTACTTC.

V gene TRBV24-1 combines with J gene TRBJ2-1, with TRBD2 matching 7 bases. The V and J ends lost 8 bases and 8 bases, in that order; junction bases with no gene match: 5. The CDR3 is 12 amino acids. Germline V lookup: CDR1 KGHDR, CDR2 SFDVKD. DNA for the CDR3: TGTGCCACCATTGAGGGAGGGGATGAGCAGTTCTTC. Translation gives CATIEGGDEQFF.

This clone was detected ten times or more. The chain is built from TRBV20-1 and TRBJ1-1, with D possibly matching TRBD1 (5 bases). There are 12 residues in the CDR3. Trimming took off 3 bases at V and 8 bases at J, with 13 bases between the two ends. CDR1 DFQATT and CDR2 SNEGSKA come from the germline V gene (reference sequence). For the CDR3, the DNA is TGCAGTGCTAGGAGGGGCGGGGAGGAAGCTTTCTTT. Its protein product is CSARRGGEEAFF.

About this clone: At one end, the junction sequence differs from germline, possibly due to a read error. The chain links TRBV6-1 to TRBJ2-2; D gene unclear. CDR3 length: 14 residues. From germline, CDR1 is MNHNS and CDR2 SASEGT. Here the CDR3 DNA reads TGTGCCAACAGTCCCGCGGCAGCCACCGGGGAGCTGTTTTTT. This codes for CANSPAAATGELFF.

This clone has ten or more counts. CDR3 region: CASSSTFSSGANVLTF. The CDR3 coding sequence is TGTGCCAGCAGCTCGACTTTTAGCTCTGGGGCCAACGTCCTGACTTTC. The rearrangement uses TRBV11-2 and TRBJ2-6; no clear D. Germline CDR1 reads SGHAT; CDR2 reads FQNNGV. The CDR3 totals 16 residues. Trimming stripped 4 bases from V and 0 bases from J, with 10 bases between.

This clone occurred many times. This sequence joins TRBV11-3 and TRBJ2-2; D is uncertain. This CDR3 spans 14 amino acids. V was clipped by 2 bases and J by 6 bases, with 10 bases between them. Per the germline V gene, CDR1 is SGHNT and CDR2 is YENEEA. CDR3 DNA: TGTGCCAGCAGCTTACTAGTTCCTCCCGGGGAGCTGTTTTTT. This gives the protein CASSLLVPPGELFF. The variable domain in full, completed from reference TRBV11-3 and TRBJ2-2, reads EAGVVQSPRYKIIEKKQPVAFWCNPISGHNTLYWYLQNLGQGPELLIRYENEEAVDDSQLPKDRFSAERLKGVDSTLKIQPAELGDSAVYLCASSLLVPPGELFFGEGSRLTVL.

This clone was found many times. The rearrangement uses TRBV20-1 and TRBJ1-6, with 10 nucleotides matching TRBD1. This CDR3 comprises 13 residues. Germline V gene sequence: CDR1 DFQATT, CDR2 SNEGSKA (reference sequence). The V segment lost 6 bases and the J segment 9 bases; nucleotides outside the gene matches: 5. The CDR3 here is CSAWDRGVSPLHF. The CDR3 region has the DNA TGCAGTGCATGGGACAGGGGAGTTTCACCCCTCCACTTT.

There are a few counts of this clone. The rearrangement uses TRBV12-3 or TRBV12-4 and TRBJ2-7; D gene ambiguous. CDR3 size: 13 residues. Trimming took 1 base from V and 2 from J, leaving 6 bases between them. The DNA of the CDR3 is TGTGCCAGCAGTTTAGGGCTAGCCTACGAGCAGTACTTC. Translated, it gives CASSLGLAYEQYF.

There are many counts of this clone. The V gene is TRBV20-1, the J gene TRBJ2-2; maybe TRBD1 (5 bases). The CDR3 consists of 12 residues. The germline V gene has CDR1 DFQATT and CDR2 SNEGSKA (reference sequence). Trimming removed 6 bases from V and 6 bases from J, with 11 bases in between. The CDR3 coding sequence is TGCAGTGCCACCAGACAGTCCGGGGAGCTGTTTTTT. It yields the protein CSATRQSGELFF.

This clone was seen ten or more times. The chain uses TRBV12-3 or TRBV12-4 and TRBJ2-5; D is possibly TRBD2 (6 bases). There are 14 residues in the CDR3. Trimming cost V 5 bases and J 0 bases, with 10 bases left between them. The CDR3 DNA reads as TGTGCCAGCAGTCCGAGGACTAACCAAGAGACCCAGTACTTC. This codes for CASSPRTNQETQYF.

Many counts were recorded for this clone. The rearrangement links TRBV3-1 to TRBJ2-2, with D possibly TRBD2 on 6 matching bases. CDR1 is LGHDT and CDR2 is YNNKEL in the germline V gene (reference sequence). This CDR3 is built from 15 residues. The ends were cut back, 5 bases at V and 4 bases at J, with 14 bases in the middle. CDR3 in DNA: TGTGCCAGCAGCTCCCGACTAGGAATCACCGGGGAGCTGTTTTTT. Translating gives CASSSRLGITGELFF.

This clone was counted many times. CDR3: CATSDFPGLAGNEQFF. The CDR3 region has the DNA TGTGCCACCAGTGATTTCCCCGGACTAGCGGGCAATGAGCAGTTCTTC. The genes are TRBV24-1 and TRBJ2-1; 11 bases are a match to TRBD2. This CDR3 region has 16 residues. The germline CDR1 and CDR2 sequences are KGHDR and SFDVKD. The trim removed 1 base at V and 6 bases at J, leaving 4 bases unmatched.

This clone showed up many times. This rearrangement joins TRBV11-3 to TRBJ1-2; tentatively, D is TRBD1 (5 bases). The CDR3 is 11 residues long. V dropped 5 bases and J dropped 4 bases, with 5 bases sitting between them. CDR1 and CDR2 (germline): SGHNT, YENEEA. CDR3 DNA: TGTGCCAGCAGCGGGGGCTATGGCTACACCTTC. Translation: CASSGGYGYTF.

There are a few counts of this clone. Sequence at one end of the junction differs from germline and may be a read error. The genes are TRBV6-6 and TRBJ1-1; D is uncertain. The CDR3 is 13 residues long. Germline V gene sequence: CDR1 MNHNY, CDR2 SVGAGI (reference sequence). The CDR3 DNA is TGTGCCAGCATTTACCGAGAAAGCACTGAGGCTTTCTTT. Its translation is CASIYRESTEAFF.

This clone came up many times. The chain joins TRBV6-1 to TRBJ1-1; D gene ambiguous. V dropped 3 bases and J dropped 1 base, with 12 bases sitting between them. This CDR3 is built from 15 residues. Germline CDR1 and CDR2: MNHNS and SASEGT. The CDR3 DNA is TGTGCCAGCAGTGATTTCGGCAGGAGGAACACTGAAGCTTTCTTT. Protein: CASSDFGRRNTEAFF.

This clone showed up just a few times. The chain joins TRBV12-3 or TRBV12-4 to TRBJ2-7, with D possibly matching TRBD2 (5 bases). The CDR3 covers 15 residues. The V end was cut by 6 bases, the J end by 2 bases, with 17 bases between. Written as DNA, the CDR3 is TGTGCCAGCAGCCCCGTTACTAGACTGACCTACGAGCAGTACTTC. This translates into CASSPVTRLTYEQYF.

This clone was observed at least ten times. CDR3 in DNA: TGCGCCAGCAGCTTCGGACAGGGGAGCACAGATACGCAGTATTTT. Its translation: CASSFGQGSTDTQYF. This chain connects TRBV5-1 to TRBJ2-3; 9 positions match TRBD1. The V and J ends lost 2 bases and 0 bases, in that order; junction bases with no gene match: 1. The CDR3 spans 15 residues. CDR1 SGHRS and CDR2 YFSETQ come from the germline V gene.

In its sample, this clone was seen many times. This chain joins TRBV11-2 and TRBJ2-7; D call uncertain. Deletions cut 5 bases from V and 0 bases from J, with 8 bases between. The V gene's germline CDR1 is SGHAT and CDR2 FQNNGV. The CDR3 has 13 amino acids. CDR3 sequence (DNA): TGTGCCAGCAGCGTCTCGGCCTCCTACGAGCAGTACTTC. Translation: CASSVSASYEQYF.

This clone was seen ten or more times. This rearrangement joins TRBV12-3 or TRBV12-4 to TRBJ1-4; no definite D call. The CDR3 contains 15 residues. V was trimmed by 2 bases and J by 6 bases, leaving 13 bases between them. The CDR3 loop reads CASSLTTKLDEKLFF. For the CDR3, the DNA is TGTGCCAGCAGTTTAACCACAAAGTTGGATGAAAAACTGTTTTTT.

This clone was recorded at least ten times. V and J are TRBV20-1 and TRBJ2-5; D is unclear. Germline values: CDR1 DFQATT, CDR2 SNEGSKA (reference sequence). Trimming took off 0 bases at V and 5 bases at J, with 19 bases between the two ends. The CDR3 runs to 16 residues. The CDR3, as DNA: TGCAGTGCTAGAGATCCGGCCCTCATCAAGACGGAGACCCAGTACTTC. The encoded protein is CSARDPALIKTETQYF.

This clone was counted ten times or more. V is TRBV7-2 and J is TRBJ2-3, with D possibly matching TRBD1 (6 bases). The CDR3 extends over 13 amino acids. The germline gives CDR1 SGHTA, CDR2 FQGNSA. Deletions cut 2 bases from V and 7 bases from J, with 10 bases between. Here the CDR3 reads CASSLRDTHTQYF. CDR3 coding DNA: TGTGCCAGCAGCTTACGGGACACCCATACGCAGTATTTT.

The table lists this clone with a few counts. This chain joins TRBV28 and TRBJ2-7, with D uncertain. V shed 7 bases and J shed 1 base, with 8 bases lying between them. This CDR3 region has 12 residues. The V gene's germline CDR1 is MDHEN and CDR2 SYDVKM. The CDR3 spells CASNDGSYEQYF. CDR3 nucleotides: TGTGCCAGCAACGACGGTTCCTACGAGCAGTACTTC.

Ten or more counts support this clone. The CDR3 DNA sequence: TGCGCCAGCAGCCAAGATACCCGGGTTGGGGATACGCAGTATTTT. It specifies CASSQDTRVGDTQYF. The rearrangement joins TRBV4-1 to TRBJ2-3; no firm D call. This CDR3 region has 15 residues. The germline V gene has CDR1 MGHRA and CDR2 YSYEKL. The V end was cut by 0 bases, the J end by 6 bases, with 13 bases between.

Notes on this clone: This may come from a read error, since a much larger clone is one base off. The rearrangement joins TRBV6-1 to TRBJ2-7; 10 positions agree with TRBD1. Germline V gene data show CDR1 as MNHNS and CDR2 as SASEGT. The CDR3 has 12 amino acids. The CDR3 loop reads CASSLDRGKQCF. The CDR3 coding sequence is TGTGCCAGCAGCCTGGACAGGGGGAAGCAGTGCTTC.

There are many counts of this clone. The chain carries TRBV30 and TRBJ1-2; D is uncertain. Trimming cost V 2 bases and J 6 bases, with 13 bases left between them. The CDR3 has 13 residues. The germline CDR1 and CDR2 sequences are GTSNPN and SVGIG (reference sequence). The CDR3 DNA is TGTGCCTGGAGTCGTCGGACGGACGATGGCTACACCTTC. It specifies CAWSRRTDDGYTF.

This rearrangement joins TRBV24-1 to TRBJ2-3, with D unresolved. Deletions cut 5 bases from V and 5 bases from J, with 10 bases between. CDR1 and CDR2 from the germline V gene are KGHDR and SFDVKD. The CDR3 sequence is 13 residues long. The CDR3 here is CATSALLEDTQYF. The CDR3 DNA sequence: TGTGCCACCAGTGCCCTTCTAGAAGATACGCAGTATTTT.